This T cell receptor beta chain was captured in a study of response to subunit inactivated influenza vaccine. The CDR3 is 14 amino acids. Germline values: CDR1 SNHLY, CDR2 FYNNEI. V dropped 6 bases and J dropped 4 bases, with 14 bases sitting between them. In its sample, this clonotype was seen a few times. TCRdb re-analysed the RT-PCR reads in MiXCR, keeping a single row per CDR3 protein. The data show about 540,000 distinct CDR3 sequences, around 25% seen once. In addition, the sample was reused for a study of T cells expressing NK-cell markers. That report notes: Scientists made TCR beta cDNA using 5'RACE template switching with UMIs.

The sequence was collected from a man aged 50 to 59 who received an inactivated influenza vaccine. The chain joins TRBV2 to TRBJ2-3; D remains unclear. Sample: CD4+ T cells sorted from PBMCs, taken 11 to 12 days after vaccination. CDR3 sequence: CASRVAIFPDTQYF. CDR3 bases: TGTGCCAGCAGGGTAGCCATATTCCCAGATACGCAGTATTTT. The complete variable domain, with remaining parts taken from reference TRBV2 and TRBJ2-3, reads EPEVTQTPSHQVTQMGQEVILRCVPISNHLYFYWYRQILGQKVEFLVSFYNNEISEKSEIFDDQFSVERPDGSNFTLKIRSTKLEDSAMYFCASRVAIFPDTQYFGPGTRLTVL.